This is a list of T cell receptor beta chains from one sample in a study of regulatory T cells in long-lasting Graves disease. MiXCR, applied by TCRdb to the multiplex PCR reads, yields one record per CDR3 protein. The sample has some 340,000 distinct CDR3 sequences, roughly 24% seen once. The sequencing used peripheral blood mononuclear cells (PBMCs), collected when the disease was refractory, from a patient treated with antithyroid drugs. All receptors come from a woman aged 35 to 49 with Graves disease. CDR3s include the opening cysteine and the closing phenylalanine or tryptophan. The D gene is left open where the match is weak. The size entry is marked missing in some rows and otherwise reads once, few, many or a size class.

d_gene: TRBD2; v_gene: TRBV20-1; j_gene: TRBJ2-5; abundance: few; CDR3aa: CSAGAGWGETQYF; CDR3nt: TGCAGTGCGGGAGCGGGATGGGGAGAGACCCAGTACTTC
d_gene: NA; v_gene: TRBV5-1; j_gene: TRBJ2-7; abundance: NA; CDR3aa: CASSLGLAEGGYEQYF; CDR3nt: TGCGCCAGCAGCTTGGGATTAGCGGAGGGGGGCTACGAGCAGTACTTC
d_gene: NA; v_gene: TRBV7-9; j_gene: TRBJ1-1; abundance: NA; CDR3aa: CASSPRRGGSTEAFF; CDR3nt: TGTGCCAGCAGCCCCCGTAGGGGCGGGAGCACTGAAGCTTTCTTT
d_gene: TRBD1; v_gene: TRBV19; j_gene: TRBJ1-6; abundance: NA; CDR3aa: CASKWTGVGSPLHF; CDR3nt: TGTGCCAGTAAGTGGACAGGGGTGGGTTCACCCCTCCACTTT
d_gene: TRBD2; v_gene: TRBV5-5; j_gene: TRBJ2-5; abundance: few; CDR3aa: CASSIRTSGGETQYF; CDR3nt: TGTGCCAGCAGCATTAGGACTAGCGGAGGAGAGACCCAGTACTTC
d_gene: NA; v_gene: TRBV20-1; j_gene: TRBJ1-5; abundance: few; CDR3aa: CSARMGNQPQHF; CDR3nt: TGCAGTGCGCGGATGGGCAATCAGCCCCAGCATTTT
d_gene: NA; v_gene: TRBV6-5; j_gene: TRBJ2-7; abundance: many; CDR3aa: CASSYQPSPGPGTGLSSYEQYF; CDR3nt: TGTGCCAGCAGTTACCAACCCTCACCGGGCCCAGGTACTGGGCTAAGCTCCTACGAGCAGTACTTC
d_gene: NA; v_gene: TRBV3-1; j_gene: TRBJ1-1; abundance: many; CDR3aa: CASSKDSNVEAFF; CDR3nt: TGTGCCAGTTCCAAGGACAGCAACGTTGAAGCTTTCTTT
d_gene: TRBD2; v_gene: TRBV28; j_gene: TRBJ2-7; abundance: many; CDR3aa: CASFAGGPGSEQYF; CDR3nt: TGTGCCAGCTTCGCGGGAGGGCCAGGTTCCGAGCAGTACTTC
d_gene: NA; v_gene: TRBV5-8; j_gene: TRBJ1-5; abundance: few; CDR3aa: CASSLTGFGLQPQHF; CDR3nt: TGTGCCAGCAGTCTTACAGGGTTTGGTTTGCAGCCCCAGCATTTT
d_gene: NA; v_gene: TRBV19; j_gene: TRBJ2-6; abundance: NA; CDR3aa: CASRSISTGANVLTF; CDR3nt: TGTGCCAGTAGGAGTATCTCAACTGGGGCCAACGTCCTGACTTTC
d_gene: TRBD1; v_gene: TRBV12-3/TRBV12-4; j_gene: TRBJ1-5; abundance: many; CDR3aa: CASSLSTGGGNQPQHF; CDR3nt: TGTGCCAGCAGTTTGAGTACAGGGGGCGGCAATCAGCCCCAGCATTTT